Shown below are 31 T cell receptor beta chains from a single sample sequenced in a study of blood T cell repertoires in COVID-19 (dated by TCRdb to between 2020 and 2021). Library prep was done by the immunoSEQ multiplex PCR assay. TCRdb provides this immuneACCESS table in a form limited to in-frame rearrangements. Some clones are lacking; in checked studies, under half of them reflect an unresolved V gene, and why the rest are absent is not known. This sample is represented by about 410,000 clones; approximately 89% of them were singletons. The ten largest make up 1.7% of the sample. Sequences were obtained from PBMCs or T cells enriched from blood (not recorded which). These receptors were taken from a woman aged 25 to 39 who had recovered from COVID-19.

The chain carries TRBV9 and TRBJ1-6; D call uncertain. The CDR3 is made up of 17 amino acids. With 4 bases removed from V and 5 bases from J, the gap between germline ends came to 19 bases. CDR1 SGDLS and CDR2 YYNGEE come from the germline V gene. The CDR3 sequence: CASSRGGSPVNNSPLHF. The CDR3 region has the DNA TGTGCCAGCAGCCGGGGAGGGTCGCCAGTTAATAATTCACCCCTCCACTTT.

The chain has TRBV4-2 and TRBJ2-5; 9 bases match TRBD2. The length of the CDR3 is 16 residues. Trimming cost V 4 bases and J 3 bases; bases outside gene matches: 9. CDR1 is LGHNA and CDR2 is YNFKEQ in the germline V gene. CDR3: CASSPGGAGGKETQYF. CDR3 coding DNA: TGTGCCAGCAGCCCAGGGGGAGCGGGAGGAAAAGAGACCCAGTACTTC.

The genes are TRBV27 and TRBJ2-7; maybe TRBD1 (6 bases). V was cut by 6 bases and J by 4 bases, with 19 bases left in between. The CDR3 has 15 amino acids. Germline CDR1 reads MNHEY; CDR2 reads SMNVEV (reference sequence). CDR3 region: CASREHLGTFYEQYF. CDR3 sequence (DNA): TGTGCCAGCAGGGAACATCTCGGGACATTTTACGAGCAGTACTTC.

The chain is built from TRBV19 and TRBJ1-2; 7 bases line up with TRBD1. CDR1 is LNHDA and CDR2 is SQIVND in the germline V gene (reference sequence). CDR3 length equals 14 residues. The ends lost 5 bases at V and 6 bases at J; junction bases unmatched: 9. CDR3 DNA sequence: TGTGCCAGTAGTGGAAGACAGGGTCGGGATGGCTACACCTTC. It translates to CASSGRQGRDGYTF.

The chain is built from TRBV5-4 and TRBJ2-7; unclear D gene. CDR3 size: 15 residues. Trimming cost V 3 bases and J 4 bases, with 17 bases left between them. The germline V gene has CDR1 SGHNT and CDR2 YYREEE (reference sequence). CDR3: CASSSAGNLGYEQYF. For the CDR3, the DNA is TGTGCCAGCAGCTCCGCCGGAAATCTAGGATACGAGCAGTACTTC.

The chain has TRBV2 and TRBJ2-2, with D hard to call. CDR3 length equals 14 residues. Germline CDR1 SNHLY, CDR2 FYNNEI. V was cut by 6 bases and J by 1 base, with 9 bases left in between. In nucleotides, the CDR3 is TGTGCCAGCAGCGCCGTGAGGAACACCGGGGAGCTGTTTTTT. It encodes CASSAVRNTGELFF.

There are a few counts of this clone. CDR3 in amino acids: CASSEGGHGNTEAFF. In DNA, the CDR3 is TGTGCCAGCAGTGAGGGAGGACACGGAAATACTGAAGCTTTCTTT. This sequence joins TRBV6-1 and TRBJ1-1, with a weak D call TRBD1 (5 bases). V lost 3 bases, J lost 5 bases, and 16 bases lay in between. The CDR3 is 15 amino acids. Germline values: CDR1 MNHNS, CDR2 SASEGT.

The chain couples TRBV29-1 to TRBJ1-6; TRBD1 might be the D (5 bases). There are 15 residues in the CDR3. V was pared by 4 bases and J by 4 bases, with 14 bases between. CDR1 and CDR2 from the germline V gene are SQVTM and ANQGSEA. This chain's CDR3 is CSVGGYGGYNSPLHF. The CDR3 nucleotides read TGCAGCGTTGGCGGATACGGGGGTTATAATTCACCCCTCCACTTT.

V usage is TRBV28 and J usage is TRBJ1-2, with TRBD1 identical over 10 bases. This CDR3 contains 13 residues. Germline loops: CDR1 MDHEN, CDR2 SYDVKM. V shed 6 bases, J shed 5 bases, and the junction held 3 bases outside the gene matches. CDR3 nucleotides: TGTGCCAGCAGAGGGACAGGGGAGTATGGCTACACCTTC. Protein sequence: CASRGTGEYGYTF.

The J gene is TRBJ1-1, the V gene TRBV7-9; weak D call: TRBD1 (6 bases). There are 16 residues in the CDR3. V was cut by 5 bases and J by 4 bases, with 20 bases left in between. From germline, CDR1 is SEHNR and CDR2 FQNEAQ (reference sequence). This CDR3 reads CASSGAQGLMITEAFF. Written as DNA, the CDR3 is TGTGCCAGCAGCGGGGCACAGGGTCTGATGATCACTGAAGCTTTCTTT.

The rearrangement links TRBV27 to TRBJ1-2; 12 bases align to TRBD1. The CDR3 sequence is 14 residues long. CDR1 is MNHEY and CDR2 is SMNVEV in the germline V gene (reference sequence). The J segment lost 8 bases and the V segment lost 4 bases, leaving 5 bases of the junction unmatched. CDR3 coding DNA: TGTGCCAGCAGTTGGGACAGGGGGCGCGAAGGCTACACCTTC. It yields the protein CASSWDRGREGYTF.

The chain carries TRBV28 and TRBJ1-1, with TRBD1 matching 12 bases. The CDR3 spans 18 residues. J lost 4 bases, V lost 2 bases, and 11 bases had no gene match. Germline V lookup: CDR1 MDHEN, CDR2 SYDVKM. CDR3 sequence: CASSLNLPGQGAFTEAFF. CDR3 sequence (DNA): TGTGCCAGCAGTTTAAATTTACCGGGACAGGGGGCTTTCACTGAAGCTTTCTTT.

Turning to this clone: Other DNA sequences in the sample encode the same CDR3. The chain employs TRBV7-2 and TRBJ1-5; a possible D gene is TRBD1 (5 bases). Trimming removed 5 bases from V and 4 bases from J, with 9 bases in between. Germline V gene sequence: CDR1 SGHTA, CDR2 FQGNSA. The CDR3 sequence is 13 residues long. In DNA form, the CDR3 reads TGTGCCAGCAGCGTCCGGGGGAATCAGCCCCAGCATTTT. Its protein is CASSVRGNQPQHF.

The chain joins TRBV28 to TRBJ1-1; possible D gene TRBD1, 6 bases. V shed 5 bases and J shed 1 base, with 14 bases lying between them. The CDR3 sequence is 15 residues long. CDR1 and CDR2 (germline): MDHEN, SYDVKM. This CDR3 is CASSPTQGSNTEAFF. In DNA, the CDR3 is TGTGCCAGCAGTCCCACACAGGGATCGAACACTGAAGCTTTCTTT.

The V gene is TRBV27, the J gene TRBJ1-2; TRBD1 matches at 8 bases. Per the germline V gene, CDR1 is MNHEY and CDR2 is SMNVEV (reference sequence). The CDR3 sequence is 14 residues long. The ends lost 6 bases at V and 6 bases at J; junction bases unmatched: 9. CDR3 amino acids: CASRNQDRVNGYTF. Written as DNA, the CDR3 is TGTGCCAGCAGAAACCAGGACAGGGTAAATGGCTACACCTTC.

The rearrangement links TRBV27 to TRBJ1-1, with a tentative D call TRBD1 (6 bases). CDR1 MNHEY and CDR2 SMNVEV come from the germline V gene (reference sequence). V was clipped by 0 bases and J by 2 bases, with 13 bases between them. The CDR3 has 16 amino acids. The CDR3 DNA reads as TGTGCCAGCAGTTTATCCAGACAGGTTCCCAACACTGAAGCTTTCTTT. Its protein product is CASSLSRQVPNTEAFF.

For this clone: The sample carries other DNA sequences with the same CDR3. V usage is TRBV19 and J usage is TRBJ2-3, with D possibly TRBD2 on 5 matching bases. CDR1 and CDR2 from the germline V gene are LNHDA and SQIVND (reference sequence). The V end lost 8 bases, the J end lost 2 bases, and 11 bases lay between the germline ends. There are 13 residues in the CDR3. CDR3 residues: CASGRGTTDTQYF. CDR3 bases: TGTGCCAGTGGTCGGGGAACCACAGATACGCAGTATTTT.

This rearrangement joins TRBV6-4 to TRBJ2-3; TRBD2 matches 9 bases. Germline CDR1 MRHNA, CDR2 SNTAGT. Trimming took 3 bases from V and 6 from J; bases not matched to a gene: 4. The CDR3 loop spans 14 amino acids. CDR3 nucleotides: TGTGCCAGCAGTGAAACTAGCGGGTGGGATACGCAGTATTTT. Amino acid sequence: CASSETSGWDTQYF.

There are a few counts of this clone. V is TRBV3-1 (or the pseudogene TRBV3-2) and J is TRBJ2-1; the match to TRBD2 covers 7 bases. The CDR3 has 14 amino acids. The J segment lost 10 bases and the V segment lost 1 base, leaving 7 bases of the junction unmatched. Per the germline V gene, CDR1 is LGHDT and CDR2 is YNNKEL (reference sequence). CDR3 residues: CASSQVPGEGEQFF. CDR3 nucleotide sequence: TGTGCCAGCAGCCAAGTCCCCGGGGAGGGCGAGCAGTTCTTC.

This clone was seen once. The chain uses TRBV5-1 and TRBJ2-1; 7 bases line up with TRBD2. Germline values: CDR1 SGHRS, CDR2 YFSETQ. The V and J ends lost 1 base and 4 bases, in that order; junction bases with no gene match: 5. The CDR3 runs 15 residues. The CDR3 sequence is CASSLFRDYYNEQFF. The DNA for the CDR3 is TGCGCCAGCAGCTTGTTTCGGGACTATTACAATGAGCAGTTCTTC.

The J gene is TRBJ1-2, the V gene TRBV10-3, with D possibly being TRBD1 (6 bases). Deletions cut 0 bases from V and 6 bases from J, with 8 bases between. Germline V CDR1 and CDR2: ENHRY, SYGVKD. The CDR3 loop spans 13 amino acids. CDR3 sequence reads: CAISESAGDGYTF. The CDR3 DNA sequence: TGTGCCATCAGTGAGTCGGCAGGGGATGGCTACACCTTC.

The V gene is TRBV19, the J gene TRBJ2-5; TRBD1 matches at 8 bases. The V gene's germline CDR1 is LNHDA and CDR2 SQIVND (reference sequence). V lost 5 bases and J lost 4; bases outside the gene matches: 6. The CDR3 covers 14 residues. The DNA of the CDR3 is TGTGCCAGTAGTGTCCGGCAGGGGGCAGAGACCCAGTACTTC. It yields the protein CASSVRQGAETQYF.

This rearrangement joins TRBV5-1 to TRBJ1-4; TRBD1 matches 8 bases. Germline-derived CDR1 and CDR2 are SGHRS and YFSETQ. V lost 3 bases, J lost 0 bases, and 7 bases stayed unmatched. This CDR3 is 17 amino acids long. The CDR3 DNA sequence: TGCGCCAGCAGCTCGGGAACAGGGGGAACAACTAATGAAAAACTGTTTTTT. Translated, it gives CASSSGTGGTTNEKLFF.

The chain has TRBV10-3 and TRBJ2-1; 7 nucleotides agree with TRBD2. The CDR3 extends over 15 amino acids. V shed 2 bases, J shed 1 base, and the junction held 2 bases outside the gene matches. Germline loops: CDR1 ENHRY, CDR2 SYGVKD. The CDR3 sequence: CAISETSASYNEQFF. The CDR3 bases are TGTGCCATCAGTGAGACTAGCGCGTCCTACAATGAGCAGTTCTTC.

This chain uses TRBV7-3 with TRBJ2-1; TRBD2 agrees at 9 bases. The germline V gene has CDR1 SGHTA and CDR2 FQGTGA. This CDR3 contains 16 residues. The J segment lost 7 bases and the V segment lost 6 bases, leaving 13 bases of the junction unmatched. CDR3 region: CASSLWGTSRGNEQFF. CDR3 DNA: TGTGCCAGCAGTCTATGGGGGACTAGCAGAGGTAATGAGCAGTTCTTC.

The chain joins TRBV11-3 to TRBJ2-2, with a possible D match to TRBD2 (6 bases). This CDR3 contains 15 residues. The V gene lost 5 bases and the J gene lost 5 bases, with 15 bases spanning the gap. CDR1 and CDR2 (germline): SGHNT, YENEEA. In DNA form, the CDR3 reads TGTGCCAGCAGCCGGAGCGGGTCGGGGACCGGGGAGCTGTTTTTT. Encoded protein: CASSRSGSGTGELFF.

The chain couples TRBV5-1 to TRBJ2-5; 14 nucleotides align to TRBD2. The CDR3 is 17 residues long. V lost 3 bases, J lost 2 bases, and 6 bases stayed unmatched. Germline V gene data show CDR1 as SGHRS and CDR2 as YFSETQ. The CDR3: CASSSSRTSGGQETQYF. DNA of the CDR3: TGCGCCAGCAGCTCGAGCCGGACTAGCGGGGGGCAAGAGACCCAGTACTTC.

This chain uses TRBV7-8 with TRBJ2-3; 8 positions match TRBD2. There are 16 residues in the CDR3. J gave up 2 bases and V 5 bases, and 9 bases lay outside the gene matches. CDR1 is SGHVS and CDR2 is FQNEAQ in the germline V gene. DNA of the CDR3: TGTGCCAGCAGCACGTCTCAGCGGGGGACCACAGATACGCAGTATTTT. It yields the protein CASSTSQRGTTDTQYF.

The CDR3 loop reads CASNDWGGNYGYTF. The CDR3 DNA reads TGTGCCAGCAACGATTGGGGGGGAAACTATGGCTACACCTTC. This rearrangement joins TRBV28 to TRBJ1-2, with D perhaps matching TRBD1 (5 bases). Per germline, CDR1 MDHEN and CDR2 SYDVKM. V was clipped by 7 bases and J by 2 bases, with 14 bases between them. This CDR3 has 14 amino acids.

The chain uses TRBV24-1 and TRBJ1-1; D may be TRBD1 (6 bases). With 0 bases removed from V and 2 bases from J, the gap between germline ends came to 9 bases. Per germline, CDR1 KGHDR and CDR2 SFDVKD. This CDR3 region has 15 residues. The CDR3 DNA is TGTGCCACCAGTGATTTGTTCAGGGGAAACACTGAAGCTTTCTTT. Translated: CATSDLFRGNTEAFF.

CDR3 DNA: TGTGCCAGCAGCCGACTAGCGGGGAATCGAGAGACCCAGTACTTC. Protein sequence: CASSRLAGNRETQYF. J is TRBJ2-5 and V is TRBV6-2 or TRBV6-3, with 11 bases identical to TRBD2. This CDR3 spans 15 amino acids. J was trimmed by 4 bases and V by 6 bases; bases with no gene match: 7. Looked up from germline, CDR1 is MNHEY and CDR2 is SVGEGT.